Each of the 23 T cell receptor beta chains below was sequenced from the same sample in a study of blood T cell repertoires in COVID-19. Profiling relied on immunoSEQ multiplex PCR, and the TCRdb table lists in-frame clones only, not all of them. The data hold tens of thousands of clones, with over 65% observed a single time. Sequences were obtained from peripheral blood. These TCRs come from a woman in her 70s with acute or convalescent COVID-19.

The genes are TRBV24-1 and TRBJ2-3; maybe TRBD2 (6 bases). V lost 5 bases, J lost 0 bases, and 8 bases lay in between. This CDR3 region has 14 residues. Germline CDR1 reads KGHDR; CDR2 reads SFDVKD. This CDR3 is CATSGGGSTDTQYF. CDR3 bases: TGTGCCACCAGTGGGGGAGGAAGCACAGATACGCAGTATTTT.

V is TRBV6-5 and J is TRBJ2-2; possibly TRBD2 for D (6 bases). This CDR3 is 14 amino acids long. Germline CDR1 is MNHEY and CDR2 is SVGAGI. V lost 6 bases, J lost 2 bases, and 10 bases lay in between. The CDR3 DNA sequence: TGTGCCAGCAGAGCCGGGACTAACACCGGGGAGCTGTTTTTT. It yields the protein CASRAGTNTGELFF.

This clone was counted between two and nine times. The rearrangement links TRBV27 to TRBJ2-6; 9 nucleotides agree with TRBD1. Looked up from germline, CDR1 is MNHEY and CDR2 is SMNVEV (reference sequence). The J segment lost 0 bases and the V segment lost 5 bases, leaving 5 bases of the junction unmatched. The CDR3 extends over 17 amino acids. The DNA for the CDR3 is TGTGCCAGCAGTGCCGGGACAGGGTCCTCTGGGGCCAACGTCCTGACTTTC. Translated, it gives CASSAGTGSSGANVLTF.

This chain joins TRBV6-2 or TRBV6-3 and TRBJ1-2, with D maybe TRBD1 (5 bases). Germline V gene sequence: CDR1 MNHEY, CDR2 SVGEGT. With 4 bases removed from V and 4 bases from J, the gap between germline ends came to 7 bases. There are 12 residues in the CDR3. The CDR3 DNA is TGTGCCAGCAGTTCCGACAGCTATGGCTACACCTTC. Encoded protein: CASSSDSYGYTF.

This chain links TRBV29-1 with TRBJ2-7; D not resolved. The CDR3 spans 11 residues. The germline gives CDR1 SQVTM, CDR2 ANQGSEA. Trimming pared 6 bases from V and 6 bases from J, leaving 12 bases between. CDR3 protein: CSVFSSGEQYV. CDR3 nucleotides: TGCAGCGTGTTTTCTTCGGGCGAGCAGTACGTC.

This clone has more than one count but fewer than ten. CDR3: CASSSTGFYNEQFF. The CDR3 DNA reads as TGTGCCAGCAGTTCCACAGGTTTCTACAATGAGCAGTTCTTC. This sequence joins TRBV6-1 and TRBJ2-1, with D possibly matching TRBD1 (5 bases). The CDR3 totals 14 residues. The germline V gene encodes CDR1 MNHNS and CDR2 SASEGT. The V and J ends lost 5 bases and 3 bases respectively, with 11 bases between them.

As for this clone: The conserved final phenylalanine or tryptophan is absent from the CDR3, which likely points to a read error. The limits of the CDR3 on the DNA are not certain, so only TCRdb's listed CDR3 is given. The chain is built from TRBV5-3 and TRBJ1-6; the tabulated D call, TRBD1, remains unverified against the DNA. TRBV5-3 belongs to the ORF category, with a function that is uncertain. The CDR3 spans 12 residues, counting both ends. The CDR3 spells CARSTALTGPSG.

The genes are TRBV11-2 and TRBJ2-5, with 10 bases lining up with TRBD1. The CDR3 has 14 amino acids. Trimming at V came to 8 bases and at J to 5 bases, leaving 8 bases not matched to a gene. Germline V lookup: CDR1 SGHAT, CDR2 FQNNGV. The CDR3 sequence is CASARQGARETQYF. The CDR3 DNA reads as TGTGCCAGCGCTAGACAGGGGGCGCGGGAGACCCAGTACTTC.

V is TRBV29-1 and J is TRBJ1-4; TRBD1 aligns across 11 bases. The V gene end was trimmed by 1 base and the J gene end by 7 bases; junction bases not matched to a gene: 5. CDR1 and CDR2 from the germline V gene are SQVTM and ANQGSEA. The CDR3 loop spans 15 amino acids. As DNA, the CDR3 is TGCAGCGTTGAAGGTGGACAGGGGGCGGGTGAAAAACTGTTTTTT. This gives the protein CSVEGGQGAGEKLFF.

J is TRBJ2-3 and V is TRBV15; 12 positions agree with TRBD2. The ends lost 2 bases at V and 1 base at J; junction bases unmatched: 4. The germline gives CDR1 LNHNV, CDR2 YYDKDF (reference sequence). CDR3 length: 17 residues. CDR3 protein: CATSRWGLAGGTDTQYF. The CDR3 DNA sequence: TGTGCCACCAGCAGATGGGGACTAGCGGGCGGCACAGATACGCAGTATTTT.

The J gene is TRBJ1-5, the V gene TRBV2; TRBD1 matches at 8 bases. V shed 8 bases, J shed 3 bases, and the junction held 9 bases outside the gene matches. The CDR3 consists of 15 residues. Germline V lookup: CDR1 SNHLY, CDR2 FYNNEI. In DNA, the CDR3 is TGTGCCAGCGGCGGTCAGACAGGGGACAATCAGCCCCAGCATTTT. It encodes CASGGQTGDNQPQHF.

The rearrangement uses TRBV4-3 and TRBJ1-1; D uncertain. V was pared by 0 bases and J by 1 base, with 9 bases between. This CDR3 contains 15 residues. Germline V gene lookup returns CDR1 LGHNA and CDR2 YSLEER. The CDR3 spells CASSQDRFGNTEAFF. CDR3 bases: TGCGCCAGCAGCCAAGACCGATTCGGGAACACTGAAGCTTTCTTT.

The chain recombines TRBV11-2 with TRBJ2-1; D possibly corresponds to TRBD1 (5 bases). CDR1 SGHAT and CDR2 FQNNGV come from the germline V gene. The CDR3 sequence is 11 residues long. Trimming took off 1 base at V and 14 bases at J, with 9 bases between the two ends. The CDR3 is CASSLGTMEFF. CDR3 coding DNA: TGTGCCAGCAGCTTAGGGACAATGGAGTTCTTC.

Only one count was recorded for this clone. Written as DNA, the CDR3 is TGTGCCACCAGCCCCCGACAGGGGGCAGATACGCAGTATTTT. This gives the protein CATSPRQGADTQYF. The gene calls are TRBV15 and TRBJ2-3, with 9 bases lining up with TRBD1. In germline, CDR1 is LNHNV, CDR2 YYDKDF (reference sequence). V lost 5 bases and J lost 4; bases outside the gene matches: 4. The CDR3 totals 14 residues. The whole variable domain, remainder taken from reference TRBV15 and TRBJ2-3, is DAMVIQNPRYQVTQFGKPVTLSCSQTLNHNVMYWYQQKSSQAPKLLFHYYDKDFNNEADTPDNFQSRRPNTSFCFLDIRSPGLGDTAMYLCATSPRQGADTQYFGPGTRLTVL.

DNA of the CDR3: TGTGCCAGCAGCCAAGATTCTGCGGGGCTTGATGAAAAACTGTTTTTT. Translated, it gives CASSQDSAGLDEKLFF. The rearrangement joins TRBV3-1 (or the pseudogene TRBV3-2) to TRBJ1-4; D is perhaps TRBD1 (5 bases). V was pared by 0 bases and J by 6 bases, with 14 bases between. CDR1 is LGHDT, CDR2 YNNKEL, per germline (reference sequence). CDR3 size: 16 residues.

The gene calls are TRBV19 and TRBJ1-1, with a weak D call TRBD1 (6 bases). The CDR3 is 15 amino acids. The germline V and J ends were trimmed by 2 bases and 0 bases, with 10 bases remaining between them. Germline values: CDR1 LNHDA, CDR2 SQIVND (reference sequence). The CDR3 loop is CASSITGYVNTEAFF. CDR3 sequence (DNA): TGTGCCAGTAGTATAACAGGGTACGTGAACACTGAAGCTTTCTTT.

This clone was seen just once. The chain combines TRBV18 with TRBJ1-4; weak D call: TRBD1 (5 bases). This CDR3 has 15 residues. Trimming took 2 bases from V and 5 from J, leaving 12 bases between them. Looked up from germline, CDR1 is KGHSH and CDR2 is LQKENI. CDR3 bases: TGTGCCAGCTCACCAAATAAAAAGGGGAATGAAAAACTGTTTTTT. As protein: CASSPNKKGNEKLFF.

This chain joins TRBV28 and TRBJ1-3; D remains unclear. The CDR3 has 14 residues. The germline V and J ends were trimmed by 6 bases and 0 bases, with 9 bases remaining between them. The V gene's germline CDR1 is MDHEN and CDR2 SYDVKM. For the CDR3, the DNA is TGTGCCAGCAGCCAGACTTACTCTGGAAACACCATATATTTT. Amino acid sequence: CASSQTYSGNTIYF.

The chain employs TRBV7-9 and TRBJ2-3; 10 bases agree with TRBD2. With V trimmed by 0 bases and J by 3 bases, 0 bases remained unmatched. The CDR3 consists of 15 residues. Germline CDR1 and CDR2: SEHNR and FQNEAQ (reference sequence). CDR3 sequence reads: CASSLASGRTDTQYF. CDR3 nucleotides: TGTGCCAGCAGCTTAGCTAGCGGGAGGACAGATACGCAGTATTTT.

This chain links TRBV19 with TRBJ1-2; 9 bases match TRBD1. This CDR3 contains 14 residues. CDR1 and CDR2 (germline): LNHDA, SQIVND (reference sequence). Trimming took 7 bases from V and 2 from J; bases not matched to a gene: 5. CDR3 sequence reads: CASKSGTGNYGYTF. CDR3 coding DNA: TGTGCCAGTAAGAGCGGGACAGGGAACTATGGCTACACCTTC.

This clone was detected only once. The CDR3 is CASSLGGLSGTDTQYF. Written as DNA, the CDR3 is TGTGCCAGCAGCTTAGGGGGACTATCGGGGACAGATACGCAGTATTTT. V usage is TRBV11-2 and J usage is TRBJ2-3; 7 positions agree with TRBD2. The CDR3 is made up of 16 amino acids. With V trimmed by 1 base and J by 3 bases, 7 bases remained unmatched. Germline V gene sequence: CDR1 SGHAT, CDR2 FQNNGV.

The chain is built from TRBV4-3 and TRBJ2-2; no definite D call. Trimming pared 7 bases from V and 1 base from J, leaving 7 bases between. The CDR3 is 13 residues long. CDR1 is LGHNA and CDR2 is YSLEER in the germline V gene. CDR3 loop: CASTSGNTGELFF. In nucleotides, the CDR3 is TGCGCCAGCACCTCGGGGAACACCGGGGAGCTGTTTTTT.

This sequence joins TRBV28 and TRBJ1-6, with D unresolved. Germline V lookup: CDR1 MDHEN, CDR2 SYDVKM. This CDR3 is 13 amino acids long. The V end lost 2 bases, the J end lost 7 bases, and 6 bases lay between the germline ends. CDR3 amino acids: CASSLPRNSPLHF. As DNA, the CDR3 is TGTGCCAGCAGTTTACCTAGGAATTCACCCCTCCACTTT.